Below are 10 T cell receptor beta chains sequenced from a single sample in a study of shared clonotypes between healthy human individuals. Using immunoSEQ multiplex PCR, the repertoire was profiled, and TCRdb retains in-frame clones only, with some absent. The profile shows 850,000 to 1,100,000 clones, approximately 75% of them singletons. Sequenced input: memory CD4+ T cells from PBMCs. Subset reported: CD45RA-negative fraction. All receptors come from a man aged 18 to 30 in good health. Some clones in this sample may be carry-over from other donors' samples.

The chain employs TRBV5-5 and TRBJ2-3; maybe TRBD2 (5 bases). Trimming removed 5 bases at V and 8 bases at J, with 18 bases between. Per the germline V gene, CDR1 is SGHKS and CDR2 is YYEKEE (reference sequence). The CDR3 is made up of 14 amino acids. This CDR3 reads CASSYPGTRGTQYF. Written as DNA, the CDR3 is TGTGCCAGCAGTTATCCGGGAACCCGCGGTACGCAGTATTTT.

This rearrangement joins TRBV6-6 to TRBJ1-1; possible D gene TRBD1, 6 bases. Trimming cost V 6 bases and J 7 bases, with 18 bases left between them. There are 14 residues in the CDR3. CDR1 MNHNY and CDR2 SVGAGI come from the germline V gene (reference sequence). This CDR3 reads CASSPRTVRNEAFF. CDR3 bases: TGTGCCAGCAGCCCCAGGACAGTTCGTAATGAAGCTTTCTTT.

The chain recombines TRBV11-2 with TRBJ2-7; the D is unclear. Germline V gives CDR1 SGHAT, CDR2 FQNNGV. The V and J ends lost 2 bases and 5 bases respectively, with 10 bases between them. CDR3 size: 13 residues. CDR3 sequence: CASSLRSLNEQYF. CDR3 in DNA: TGTGCCAGCAGCTTACGCTCCCTTAACGAGCAGTACTTC.

The CDR3 coding sequence is TGTGCCAGTAGTACTCGGGACAGGGGAGGAGGGGGTCAGCCCCAGCATTTT. Protein sequence: CASSTRDRGGGGQPQHF. V and J are TRBV19 and TRBJ1-5, with 10 bases identical to TRBD1. J was trimmed by 6 bases and V by 4 bases; bases with no gene match: 12. The CDR3 totals 17 residues. CDR1 is LNHDA, CDR2 SQIVND, per germline (reference sequence).

This chain links TRBV28 with TRBJ2-5, with 13 bases fitting TRBD2. This CDR3 comprises 14 residues. V shed 8 bases and J 11 bases; nucleotides not matched to a gene: 11. Germline values: CDR1 MDHEN, CDR2 SYDVKM. DNA for the CDR3: TGTGCCAGCCTCCCAACTAGCGGGAGGGCAGGGCAGTACTTC. It encodes CASLPTSGRAGQYF.

This clone was picked up a small number of times. V gene TRBV5-1 combines with J gene TRBJ2-7, with 8 bases matching TRBD2. CDR1 and CDR2 (germline): SGHRS, YFSETQ. CDR3 length equals 16 residues. With V trimmed by 4 bases and J by 4 bases, 13 bases remained unmatched. In DNA, the CDR3 is TGCGCCAGCAGCATGCGCCCGGGACTAGGCGAATACGAGCAGTACTTC. It yields the protein CASSMRPGLGEYEQYF.

The chain recombines TRBV7-3 with TRBJ2-7; TRBD2 matches at 9 bases. Germline V gives CDR1 SGHTA, CDR2 FQGTGA. This CDR3 has 16 amino acids. V lost 5 bases and J lost 5; bases outside the gene matches: 13. Here the CDR3 reads CASSAGLAVNEDEQYF. For the CDR3, the DNA is TGTGCCAGCAGCGCGGGACTAGCCGTCAATGAGGACGAGCAGTACTTC.

Worth noting for this clone: In the same sample, other DNA sequences code for this CDR3. V usage is TRBV2 and J usage is TRBJ2-6; D unresolved. CDR3 size: 14 residues. The germline V gene encodes CDR1 SNHLY and CDR2 FYNNEI. The germline V and J ends were trimmed by 4 bases and 0 bases, with 4 bases remaining between them. The CDR3 DNA follows: TGTGCCAGCAGTGGGGTCTCTGGGGCCAACGTCCTGACTTTC. Translation gives CASSGVSGANVLTF. Supplemented by reference TRBV2 and TRBJ2-6, the full variable domain reads EPEVTQTPSHQVTQMGQEVILRCVPISNHLYFYWYRQILGQKVEFLVSFYNNEISEKSEIFDDQFSVERPDGSNFTLKIRSTKLEDSAMYFCASSGVSGANVLTFGAGSRLTVL.

The chain joins TRBV7-2 to TRBJ1-4; 12 bases are shared with TRBD1. This CDR3 has 18 residues. Per germline, CDR1 SGHTA and CDR2 FQGNSA. J lost 7 bases, V lost 3 bases, and 12 bases had no gene match. The CDR3 spells CASSLQPGQGARGEKLFF. The CDR3 DNA follows: TGTGCCAGCAGCTTGCAGCCGGGACAGGGGGCGCGGGGTGAAAAACTGTTTTTT.

V gene TRBV28 combines with J gene TRBJ2-1; 12 bases agree with TRBD2. Germline loops: CDR1 MDHEN, CDR2 SYDVKM. With 7 bases clipped from V and 6 bases from J, the junction kept 7 bases outside the gene matches. The CDR3 is 15 amino acids. CDR3 DNA sequence: TGTGCCAGCAACCCGACTAGCGGGAGCCGCAATGAGCAGTTCTTC. Its protein is CASNPTSGSRNEQFF.